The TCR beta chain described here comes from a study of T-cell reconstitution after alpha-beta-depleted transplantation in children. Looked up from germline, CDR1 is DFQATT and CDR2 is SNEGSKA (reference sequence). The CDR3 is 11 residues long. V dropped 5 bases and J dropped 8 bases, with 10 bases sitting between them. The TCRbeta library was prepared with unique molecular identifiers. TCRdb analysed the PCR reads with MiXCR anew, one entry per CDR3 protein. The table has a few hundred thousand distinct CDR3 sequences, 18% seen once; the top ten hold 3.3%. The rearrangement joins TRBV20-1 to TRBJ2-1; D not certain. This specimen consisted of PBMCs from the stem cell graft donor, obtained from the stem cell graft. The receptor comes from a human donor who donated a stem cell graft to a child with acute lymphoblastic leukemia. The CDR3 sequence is CSAATSDEQFF. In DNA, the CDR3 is TGCAGTGCTGCCACCAGCGATGAGCAGTTCTTC.